Sequencing of this T cell receptor (beta chain) was carried out in a study of blood T cell repertoires in COVID-19. Study-level background: Sources were T cells, B-cell-depleted T cells, or PBMCs; the material itself was cDNA or gDNA.

How the authors handled the data: Cell counts per sample came from amplifying reference gene primers. The protocol was immunoSEQ multiplex PCR, while the TCRdb copy is restricted to in-frame clones and leaves out a portion. The V and J calls and clone size were taken over from that table, and D and trimming were inferred from the DNA. This sample carries approximately 300,000 clones, around 90% of them seen once, and the ten largest clones take under 7.5%. Material for sequencing was peripheral blood. This receptor was taken from a man aged 18 to 29 who had recovered from COVID-19.

In DNA, the CDR3 is TGTGCCACCAGCTCCAGACGCGGAAACTCTGGAAACACCATATATTTT. It is translated as CATSSRRGNSGNTIYF. The rearrangement uses TRBV15 and TRBJ1-3; D ambiguous. CDR3 length: 16 amino acids. Germline-derived CDR1 and CDR2 are LNHNV and YYDKDF (reference sequence). V shed 5 bases and J shed 0 bases, with 14 bases lying between them.